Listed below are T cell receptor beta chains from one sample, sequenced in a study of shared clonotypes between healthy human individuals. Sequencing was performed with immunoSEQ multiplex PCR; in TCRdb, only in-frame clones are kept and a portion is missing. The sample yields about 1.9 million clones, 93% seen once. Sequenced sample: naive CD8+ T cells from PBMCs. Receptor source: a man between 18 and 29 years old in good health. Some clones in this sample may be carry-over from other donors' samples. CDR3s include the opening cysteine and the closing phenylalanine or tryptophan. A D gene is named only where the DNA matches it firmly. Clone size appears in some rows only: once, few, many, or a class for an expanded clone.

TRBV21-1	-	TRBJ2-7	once	TGTGCCAGCAGCAAAAAGGTGGCTAGCGGGCACCTATTCTCCTACGAGCAGTACTTC	CASSKKVASGHLFSYEQYF
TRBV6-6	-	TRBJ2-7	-	TGTGCCAGCAGTTACTCGAAGCAGGGCAGACACGAGCAGTACTTC	CASSYSKQGRHEQYF
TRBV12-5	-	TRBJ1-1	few	TGTGCTAGTGGTTTGTCAGTGAACACTGAAGCTTTCTTT	CASGLSVNTEAFF
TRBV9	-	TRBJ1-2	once	TGTGCCAGCAGCGGACCACCCACTAAAGGGGGCTACACCTTC	CASSGPPTKGGYTF
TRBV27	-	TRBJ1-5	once	TGTGCCAGCAGTTTCGTCAGGGAAAGCAATCAGCCCCAGCATTTT	CASSFVRESNQPQHF
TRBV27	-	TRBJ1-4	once	TGTGCCAGCAGTTTTTTCGGGACTAATGAAAAACTGTTTTTT	CASSFFGTNEKLFF
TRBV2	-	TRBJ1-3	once	TGTGCCAGCAGTGACAGGGTCGGTGGAAACACCATATATTTT	CASSDRVGGNTIYF
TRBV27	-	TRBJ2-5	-	TGTGCCAGCAGTCCTCAACCCAAGGGAGAGCAGTACTTC	CASSPQPKGEQYF
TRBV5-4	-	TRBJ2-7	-	TGTGCCAGCAGCTGGGGGGAGCGCTACGAGCAGTACTTC	CASSWGERYEQYF
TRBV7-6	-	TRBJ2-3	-	TGTGCCAGCAGCTCCCGGAGGGGCACAGATACGCAGTATTTT	CASSSRRGTDTQYF